These 6 T cell receptor beta chains came from one sample sequenced in a study of T cells in Graves' hyperthyroidism and ophthalmopathy. Amplification yielded TCR beta CDR3 regions, with RNA transcripts as the source. Primed by the HTBI set, a first-round RT-PCR was run on the TCR CDR3. Each CDR3 protein is one row after TCRdb ran MiXCR on the multiplex PCR reads. The sample yields roughly 380,000 distinct CDR3 sequences, over 11% seen once. The sample comprised blood. The origin of the receptors is a woman aged 55-70 years with Graves' hyperthyroidism.

The CDR3 coding sequence is TGTGCCACCAGTGATGCACGTACAGGGAGCAATGAGCAGTTCTTC. It specifies CATSDARTGSNEQFF. The V call is TRBV24-1, the J call TRBJ2-1; D might be TRBD1 (6 bases). With 3 bases removed from V and 6 bases from J, the gap between germline ends came to 14 bases. The V gene's germline CDR1 is KGHDR and CDR2 SFDVKD. This CDR3 has 15 residues.

This clonotype was counted only a few times. The chain couples TRBV10-3 to TRBJ2-7; TRBD2 aligns across 7 bases. The V and J ends lost 6 bases and 5 bases, in that order; junction bases with no gene match: 7. CDR1 and CDR2 (germline): ENHRY, SYGVKD. This CDR3 has 13 residues. The CDR3 here is CAIRPGTKNEQYF. The CDR3 bases are TGTGCCATCAGACCCGGGACTAAAAACGAGCAGTACTTC.

J is TRBJ1-5 and V is TRBV4-1, with D possibly being TRBD1 (5 bases). The CDR3 totals 14 residues. CDR1 and CDR2 (germline): MGHRA, YSYEKL. Trimming removed 5 bases at V and 4 bases at J, with 12 bases between. The CDR3 sequence is CASSRPGANQPQHF. As DNA, the CDR3 is TGCGCCAGCAGCAGACCCGGGGCGAATCAGCCCCAGCATTTT.

There are a few counts of this clonotype. The CDR3, as DNA: TGTGCCAGCAGTTTATTGGGGGACCCCTACGAGCAGTACTTC. Translating it yields CASSLLGDPYEQYF. V gene TRBV27 combines with J gene TRBJ2-7; D could derive from TRBD1 or TRBD2 (5 bases each). Trimming pared 1 base from V and 2 bases from J, leaving 9 bases between. Germline CDR1 and CDR2: MNHEY and SMNVEV (reference sequence). The CDR3 contains 14 residues.

This clonotype has at least ten counts. The genes are TRBV20-1 and TRBJ2-3, with 14 bases that match TRBD2. The V gene end was trimmed by 6 bases and the J gene end by 6 bases; junction bases not matched to a gene: 8. The CDR3 length is 15 residues. Germline V gene data show CDR1 as DFQATT and CDR2 as SNEGSKA (reference sequence). The CDR3 DNA follows: TGCAGTGCAGCTCCGGGACTAGCGGGAGTGGATACGCAGTATTTT. Amino acid sequence: CSAAPGLAGVDTQYF.

This clonotype has ten or more counts. This rearrangement joins TRBV28 to TRBJ2-7; 8 bases fit TRBD1. This CDR3 region has 16 residues. After removal of 3 bases from V and 6 bases from J, the junction contained 13 bases not matched to a gene. Germline CDR1 is MDHEN and CDR2 is SYDVKM. CDR3 sequence: CASSLTGQGSAGEQYF. DNA of the CDR3: TGTGCCAGCAGTTTGACCGGACAGGGAAGCGCCGGCGAGCAGTACTTC.